This TCR beta chain comes out of a study of shared clonotypes between healthy human individuals. Study overall: Donors had three CD4 naive, three CD4 memory, two CD8 naive and one CD8 memory plate apiece. Study-wide results and caveats: Only blood underwent sampling, and tissue repertoires likely differ. Naive subsets tended to show greater estimated richness than memory subsets.

Terminally differentiated effector memory CD45RA+ cells were excluded by CCR7 positive selection of CD45RO-negative cells. Regarding this clone: No antigen is known for it.

In germline, CDR1 is SGHAT, CDR2 FQDESV (reference sequence). Trimming left V 3 bases short and J 6 bases short, with 12 bases between. The CDR3 is 14 residues long. Repertoires were generated with immunoSEQ multiplex PCR, while TCRdb's copy carries only in-frame clones and drops some. Of about 1,800,000 clones in the sample, about 95% were seen once. The sequence derives from a man aged 18 to 29 in good health. V is TRBV11-1 and J is TRBJ2-1; unclear D gene. Sequenced: naive CD8+ T cells sorted from blood. In DNA form, the CDR3 reads TGTGCCAGCAGCTTGGCAGAGGCCCCCAATGAGCAGTTCTTC. Its translation is CASSLAEAPNEQFF. Variable domain in full (rest from reference TRBV11-1 and TRBJ2-1): EAEVAQSPRYKITEKSQAVAFWCDPISGHATLYWYRQILGQGPELLVQFQDESVVDDSQLPKDRFSAERLKGVDSTLKIQPAELGDSAMYLCASSLAEAPNEQFFGPGTRLTVL.